The rows below give T cell receptor beta chains drawn from one sample of a study of OX40 agonist ivuxolimab in advanced cancers. Clones were sequenced by immunoSEQ multiplex PCR, and TCRdb holds only the in-frame ones, with some missing. The data contain some 85,000 clones, 70% to 90% of them singletons. The sequencing here drew on CD4+ or CD8+ T cells sorted from blood, taken in a trial of the OX40 agonist ivuxolimab. The source is an adult with an advanced solid tumor such as melanoma, head and neck, liver or kidney cancer. The CDR3 runs from the conserved cysteine through the conserved F or W. A D gene is named only where the DNA matches it firmly. Size is stated for part of the rows, as once, few or many counts, or as a class when the clone is expanded.

V gene	D gene	J gene	clone size	CDR3 DNA	CDR3 protein
TRBV5-1	NA	TRBJ1-2	NA	TGCGCCAGCAGACCGGGGGGCGGTGGCTATGGCTACACCTTC	CASRPGGGGYGYTF
TRBV10-3	NA	TRBJ2-3	NA	TGTGCCATCAGGCATGGAGTCACGGAGGGGACAGATACGCAGTATTTT	CAIRHGVTEGTDTQYF
TRBV7-9	TRBD1	TRBJ2-3	NA	TGTGCCAGCACCCTGGACAGGGTTCGTGATCGAAGCACAGATACGCAGTATTTT	CASTLDRVRDRSTDTQYF
TRBV6-6	NA	TRBJ1-5	NA	TGTGCCAGCACCGTCGACGGAAGGGGCCAGCCCCAGCATTTT	CASTVDGRGQPQHF
TRBV29-1	NA	TRBJ2-3	NA	TGCAGCGTTCAAGAAAGTGCCGCAGATACGCAGTATTTT	CSVQESAADTQYF
TRBV14	NA	TRBJ2-1	NA	TGTGCCAGCAGCCAAGAAACTTTCCATGAGCAGTTCTTC	CASSQETFHEQFF
TRBV29-1	NA	TRBJ2-7	NA	TGCAGCGTCGTCGTGATGGTCGAGCAGTACTTC	CSVVVMVEQYF
TRBV11-2	NA	TRBJ1-3	NA	TGTGCCAGCAGCTTATCGGCGGGGACTGGAAACACCATATATTTT	CASSLSAGTGNTIYF
TRBV5-1	TRBD2	TRBJ2-7	NA	TGCGCCAGCAGCTTGCAAGAAGCGGGAGGGAACGAGCAGTACTTC	CASSLQEAGGNEQYF
TRBV10-1	NA	TRBJ1-1	few	TGCGCCAGCAGTGCCGGGACGAACACTGAAGCTTTCTTT	CASSAGTNTEAFF
TRBV4-3	TRBD2	TRBJ2-4	NA	TGCGCCAGCAGCCAAGAGGGGGCTAGCGGGACTGTAGCCAAAAACATTCAGTACTTC	CASSQEGASGTVAKNIQYF
TRBV5-1	NA	TRBJ2-5	NA	TGCGCCAGCAGATTGGAATGGGAGACCCAGTACTTC	CASRLEWETQYF
TRBV20-1	NA	TRBJ1-3	NA	TGCAGTGCTCGCGTACACAACACCATATATTTT	CSARVHNTIYF
TRBV14	NA	TRBJ1-1	NA	TGTGCCAGCAGCCAAGATCCGCCATACATGTCCCAAGCTTTCTTT	CASSQDPPYMSQAFF
TRBV10-3	NA	TRBJ2-1	NA	TGTGCCATCAGTGAGTCGACACCCAGCTCCTACAATGAGCAGTTCTTC	CAISESTPSSYNEQFF
TRBV4-1	TRBD1	TRBJ2-7	NA	TGCGCCAGCAGCCAAGCCGGGACAGGGTCCTACGAGCAGTACTTC	CASSQAGTGSYEQYF
TRBV7-2	TRBD2	TRBJ2-5	NA	TGTGCCAGCAGCTCGCAAGTAGCGGGAGTGGAGACCCAGTACTTC	CASSSQVAGVETQYF
TRBV30	NA	TRBJ1-2	NA	TGTGCCTGGAGTGTAGCGGTAAATAGCTATGGCTACACCTTC	CAWSVAVNSYGYTF
TRBV6-1	NA	TRBJ1-1	NA	TGTGCCAGCCGGACAGAGGAGGAAGCTTTCTTT	CASRTEEEAFF
TRBV7-9	NA	TRBJ1-4	NA	TGTGCCAGCAGCTTATCTCCCCCTGAAAAACTGTTTTTT	CASSLSPPEKLFF
TRBV10-2	NA	TRBJ2-7	once	TGCGCCAGCGCCGGGAGTGTGTACGAGCAGTACTTC	CASAGSVYEQYF
TRBV5-1	TRBD2	TRBJ2-1	NA	TGCGCCAGCAGCGTTTCCCCCGGGACTAGCGGGAGCAATGAGCAGTTCTTC	CASSVSPGTSGSNEQFF
TRBV9	TRBD1	TRBJ1-2	NA	TGTGCCAGCAGCGTAGATGGGAACAGGGGGCTTCTTATTGGCTACACCTTC	CASSVDGNRGLLIGYTF
TRBV20-1	NA	TRBJ1-1	NA	TGCAGTGCTAGACTGACAGCCGAAGCTTTCTTT	CSARLTAEAFF
TRBV27	NA	TRBJ2-6	few	TGTGCCAGCAGCCGGTCAGAGGGTAGTGGGGCCAACGTCCTGACTTTC	CASSRSEGSGANVLTF
TRBV4-1	NA	TRBJ2-3	NA	TGCGCCAGCAGCCAATCGTACACAGGGCCCACAGATACGCAGTATTTT	CASSQSYTGPTDTQYF
TRBV27	TRBD1	TRBJ1-4	NA	TGTGCCAGCAGACCGACAGGGGCAAACACTTTTAATGAAAAACTGTTTTTT	CASRPTGANTFNEKLFF
TRBV7-2	NA	TRBJ1-2	NA	TGTGCCTCCTCCGGGAATCCTAACTATGGCTACACCTTC	CASSGNPNYGYTF
TRBV9	TRBD2	TRBJ2-7	NA	TGTGCCAGCAGCGTCCAAGGCGGGAGGGCCTTCAACGAGCAGTACTTC	CASSVQGGRAFNEQYF
TRBV18	NA	TRBJ1-5	once	TGTGCCAGCTCACCACAGGGCTCCAATCAGCCCCAGCATTTT	CASSPQGSNQPQHF